This T cell receptor (beta chain) was sequenced in a study of shared clonotypes between healthy human individuals. The CDR3 covers 15 residues. The germline gives CDR1 MNHEY, CDR2 SVGAGI. V was cut by 0 bases and J by 3 bases, with 11 bases left in between. Generated by immunoSEQ multiplex PCR, the TCRdb table keeps only in-frame clones and is missing some. The sample has a few hundred thousand clones; roughly 97% are singletons. The J gene is TRBJ1-1, the V gene TRBV6-5; a weak D match, TRBD1 (5 bases). The TCR originated in a woman aged 25 to 39 in good health. Sequenced material: naive CD4+ T cells sorted from blood. The subset here: CD45RA+ positively selected. The CDR3 DNA reads TGTGCCAGCAGTTACTCCCACGGGGGGGACACTGAAGCTTTCTTT. This gives the protein CASSYSHGGDTEAFF.